A single T cell receptor (beta chain) is shown here with its context. Its antigen remains unknown. Drawing of blood for sampling happened at baseline, at cycle 4 day 1, and at cycle 7 day 1. The data were produced by immunoSEQ multiplex PCR, yet TCRdb's version contains in-frame clones alone and is incomplete. The table records 70,000 to 95,000 clones, 80% to 95% of them present only once. CDR3 length: 13 amino acids. Per the germline V gene, CDR1 is LNHDA and CDR2 is SQIVND (reference sequence). Deletions cut 3 bases from V and 4 bases from J, with 9 bases between. The sample comes from a study of OX40 agonist ivuxolimab in advanced cancers. Overall study context: Clinicians treated patients with ivuxolimab, an agonistic anti-OX40 (CD134) antibody. Three individuals attained partial responses, comprising one hepatocellular carcinoma case and two cutaneous melanoma cases. Study outcomes and limitations: Both blood CD4+ and CD8+ T cells showed clonal growth by week 6 at 0.1 to 3.0 mg/kg.

The chain joins TRBV19 to TRBJ2-5, with TRBD1 as a possible D gene (6 bases). This sequence originates from an adult with an advanced solid tumor such as melanoma, head and neck, liver or kidney cancer. Sequencing was performed on CD4+ or CD8+ T cells sorted from blood, taken in a trial of the OX40 agonist ivuxolimab. The CDR3 DNA follows: TGTGCCAGTAGTATGGGGGCTGGAGAGACCCAGTACTTC. Amino acid sequence: CASSMGAGETQYF. Full variable domain (missing parts from reference TRBV19 and TRBJ2-5): DGGITQSPKYLFRKEGQNVTLSCEQNLNHDAMYWYRQDPGQGLRLIYYSQIVNDFQKGDIAEGYSVSREKKESFPLTVTSAQKNPTAFYLCASSMGAGETQYFGPGTRLLVL.